This entry lists 30 T cell receptor beta chains sequenced from one sample in a study of radiation and T cells in renal cell carcinoma. The repertoire was sequenced with immunoSEQ multiplex PCR; TCRdb's copy has only in-frame clones and lacks some. The sample lists 150,000 or so clones; 88% were seen once. Time point noted: baseline pretreatment blood. Described treatment: 15 Gy SBRT to primary tumor, nephrectomy 4 weeks later. This specimen consisted of blood, obtained from a patient whose treatment included radiotherapy and nephrectomy. The receptors stem from an older woman with renal cell carcinoma.

V is TRBV11-1 and J is TRBJ2-2, with D perhaps matching TRBD1 (5 bases). V lost 2 bases to trimming and J lost 1 base, with 11 bases between them. The germline V gene has CDR1 SGHAT and CDR2 FQDESV (reference sequence). The CDR3 totals 16 residues. DNA for the CDR3: TGTGCCAGCAGCTTAAGGGGCCCTATGAACACCGGGGAGCTGTTTTTT. This codes for CASSLRGPMNTGELFF.

CDR3 coding DNA: TGTGCCAGCAAGGGCGGGGTAGGCACAGATACGCAGTATTTT. Translation: CASKGGVGTDTQYF. This chain joins TRBV9 and TRBJ2-3; perhaps TRBD2 as D (6 bases). V was trimmed by 6 bases and J by 1 base, leaving 12 bases between them. The CDR3 contains 14 residues. The germline V gene encodes CDR1 SGDLS and CDR2 YYNGEE.

In regard to this clone: At the DNA level, this CDR3 is encoded by other sequences in the same sample as well. The chain uses TRBV5-1 and TRBJ2-5; the D is unclear. The CDR3 contains 11 residues. Trimming removed 3 bases at V and 2 bases at J, with 2 bases between. The germline V gene has CDR1 SGHRS and CDR2 YFSETQ. CDR3 sequence reads: CASSSQETQYF. CDR3 nucleotide sequence: TGCGCCAGCAGCTCACAAGAGACCCAGTACTTC. The entire variable domain, with the rest obtained from reference TRBV5-1 and TRBJ2-5, is as follows: KAGVTQTPRYLIKTRGQQVTLSCSPISGHRSVSWYQQTPGQGLQFLFEYFSETQRNKGNFPGRFSGRQFSNSRSEMNVSTLELGDSALYLCASSSQETQYFGPGTRLLVL.

V is TRBV19 and J is TRBJ2-7; the match to TRBD1 covers 7 bases. With 5 bases clipped from V and 1 base from J, the junction kept 5 bases outside the gene matches. The CDR3 contains 14 residues. Looked up from germline, CDR1 is LNHDA and CDR2 is SQIVND (reference sequence). In DNA form, the CDR3 reads TGTGCCAGTAGTCTAAGGACAGGTTCCTACGAGCAGTACTTC. The encoded protein is CASSLRTGSYEQYF.

V and J are TRBV7-9 and TRBJ2-3; 11 bases map to TRBD2. The germline V gene has CDR1 SEHNR and CDR2 FQNEAQ (reference sequence). V gave up 4 bases and J gave up 4 bases; unmatched junction bases: 4. There are 15 residues in the CDR3. The CDR3 coding sequence is TGTGCCAGCAGCTCCCTAGCGGGGGGCTCAGATACGCAGTATTTT. It yields the protein CASSSLAGGSDTQYF.

The chain joins TRBV4-2 to TRBJ1-5; D not certain. This CDR3 is 14 amino acids long. Germline-derived CDR1 and CDR2 are LGHNA and YNFKEQ. V was trimmed by 4 bases and J by 5 bases, leaving 12 bases between them. CDR3 DNA: TGTGCCAGCAGCCTGGCCGGGGTCGATCAGCCCCAGCATTTT. It specifies CASSLAGVDQPQHF.

This clone was seen just once. V and J are TRBV4-3 and TRBJ1-1; 11 nucleotides align to TRBD1. The V gene's germline CDR1 is LGHNA and CDR2 YSLEER. The ends lost 3 bases at V and 5 bases at J; junction bases unmatched: 5. The CDR3 spans 15 residues. CDR3 bases: TGCGCCAGCAGCCACGGGACAGGGGGGCGGACTGAAGCTTTCTTT. Translation: CASSHGTGGRTEAFF.

This clone was picked up one time. The rearrangement uses TRBV13 and TRBJ2-2; 14 bases are shared with TRBD2. The CDR3 loop spans 18 amino acids. V lost 4 bases and J lost 0; bases outside the gene matches: 4. The germline V gene has CDR1 PRHDT and CDR2 FYEKMQ (reference sequence). The CDR3 spells CASSSGLAGGPNTGELFF. CDR3 nucleotides: TGTGCCAGCAGCTCAGGACTAGCGGGGGGCCCGAACACCGGGGAGCTGTTTTTT.

This clone was seen just once. The chain links TRBV5-4 to TRBJ2-3, with 8 bases fitting TRBD1. Germline CDR1 reads SGHNT; CDR2 reads YYREEE (reference sequence). V trimming: 2 bases; J trimming: 3 bases; junction bases outside the gene matches: 5. The CDR3 length is 15 residues. The CDR3 is CASSFADRVTDTQYF. Here the CDR3 DNA reads TGTGCCAGCAGCTTCGCGGACAGGGTAACAGATACGCAGTATTTT.

The rearrangement joins TRBV9 to TRBJ1-1; 8 bases line up with TRBD1. The CDR3 contains 13 residues. The germline gives CDR1 SGDLS, CDR2 YYNGEE. Trimming at V came to 1 base and at J to 8 bases, leaving 4 bases not matched to a gene. In nucleotides, the CDR3 is TGTGCCAGCAGCGTAACTAGGACAGGGGAAGCTTTCTTT. Translation: CASSVTRTGEAFF.

For the CDR3, the DNA is TGTGCCTGGAGCCACCGGGACAGGGAGAATTCACCCCTCCACTTT. Translation: CAWSHRDRENSPLHF. The chain is built from TRBV30 and TRBJ1-6; 9 nucleotides match TRBD1. The V and J ends lost 3 bases and 7 bases, in that order; junction bases with no gene match: 7. The germline CDR1 and CDR2 sequences are GTSNPN and SVGIG (reference sequence). There are 15 residues in the CDR3.

This chain's CDR3 is CASSLKGAGQYF. CDR3 nucleotide sequence: TGTGCCAGCAGTTTAAAAGGGGCTGGGCAGTACTTC. The gene calls are TRBV28 and TRBJ2-7; TRBD1 might be the D (5 bases). This CDR3 contains 12 residues. In germline, CDR1 is MDHEN, CDR2 SYDVKM. V lost 2 bases and J lost 9, with 11 bases in between.

V gene TRBV7-2 combines with J gene TRBJ1-2; perhaps TRBD1 as D (5 bases). CDR1 SGHTA and CDR2 FQGNSA come from the germline V gene. V was clipped by 5 bases and J by 10 bases, with 17 bases between them. The CDR3 loop spans 13 amino acids. DNA of the CDR3: TGTGCCAGCAGCCCTGGGACTAGGTTTGTCTACACCTTC. Its translation: CASSPGTRFVYTF.

This clone occurred once. This chain links TRBV12-5 with TRBJ2-7; 9 bases fit TRBD1. Per germline, CDR1 LGHNT and CDR2 FRNRAP. The CDR3 has 16 residues. V trimming: 1 base; J trimming: 5 bases; junction bases outside the gene matches: 9. CDR3: CASGLETGTGSDEQYF. The CDR3 DNA follows: TGTGCTAGTGGTTTGGAGACCGGGACAGGGTCCGACGAGCAGTACTTC. The whole variable domain, filled in from reference TRBV12-5 and TRBJ2-7, reads DARVTQTPRHKVTEMGQEVTMRCQPILGHNTVFWYRQTMMQGLELLAYFRNRAPLDDSGMPKDRFSAEMPDATLATLKIQPSEPRDSAVYFCASGLETGTGSDEQYFGPGTRLTVT.

The chain uses TRBV7-2 and TRBJ1-2; TRBD1 might be the D (6 bases). The CDR3 has 11 amino acids. The germline CDR1 and CDR2 sequences are SGHTA and FQGNSA. Trimming removed 6 bases at V and 8 bases at J, with 10 bases between. The CDR3 here is CASSFGQGYTF. In DNA form, the CDR3 reads TGTGCCAGCAGTTTTGGACAGGGCTACACCTTC.

V gene TRBV5-1 combines with J gene TRBJ2-7; perhaps TRBD2 as D (6 bases). Germline assignment: CDR1 SGHRS and CDR2 YFSETQ. CDR3 length equals 15 residues. The V gene lost 2 bases and the J gene lost 0 bases, with 12 bases spanning the gap. The CDR3 here is CASSLRDSSSYEQYF. The CDR3 DNA reads as TGCGCCAGCAGCTTACGGGACTCGTCCTCCTACGAGCAGTACTTC.

The rearrangement uses TRBV4-2 and TRBJ2-7; 8 bases line up with TRBD2. The CDR3 is 16 residues long. Losses at the gene ends were 0 bases for V and 5 bases for J; bases not matched to a gene: 9. Germline loops: CDR1 LGHNA, CDR2 YNFKEQ. The CDR3 loop is CASSQDWGTSGHEQYF. The CDR3 DNA sequence: TGTGCCAGCAGCCAAGATTGGGGGACTAGTGGCCACGAGCAGTACTTC.

CDR3 in DNA: TGTGCCAGTAGGAGGACAGAGAATTCACCCCTCCACTTT. Amino acids: CASRRTENSPLHF. The genes are TRBV19 and TRBJ1-6; possibly TRBD1 for D (6 bases). From germline, CDR1 is LNHDA and CDR2 SQIVND (reference sequence). Trimming cost V 6 bases and J 7 bases, with 10 bases left between them. This CDR3 has 13 residues.

A few counts support this clone. J is TRBJ1-1 and V is TRBV6-6; weak D call: TRBD1 (5 bases). CDR3 size: 14 residues. Trimming removed 7 bases at V and 0 bases at J, with 12 bases between. Germline V gives CDR1 MNHNY, CDR2 SVGAGI (reference sequence). CDR3 protein: CASTTGGLNTEAFF. CDR3 bases: TGTGCCAGCACCACGGGGGGGTTGAACACTGAAGCTTTCTTT.

The chain couples TRBV19 to TRBJ2-3; maybe TRBD1 (5 bases). The CDR3 has 12 amino acids. Germline V gives CDR1 LNHDA, CDR2 SQIVND (reference sequence). V shed 3 bases and J shed 5 bases, with 6 bases lying between them. Written as DNA, the CDR3 is TGTGCCAGTAGTATTAGGGGAGATACGCAGTATTTT. The encoded protein is CASSIRGDTQYF.

J is TRBJ2-3 and V is TRBV30; D may be TRBD2 (5 bases). Trimming removed 0 bases from V and 2 bases from J, with 9 bases in between. This CDR3 contains 14 residues. Germline loops: CDR1 GTSNPN, CDR2 SVGIG (reference sequence). CDR3 bases: TGTGCCTGGAGTGTCGGAGGATCCACAGATACGCAGTATTTT. Its translation: CAWSVGGSTDTQYF.

This clone was seen more than once but under ten times. The J gene is TRBJ2-2, the V gene TRBV7-2, with D possibly TRBD1 on 6 matching bases. V was pared by 8 bases and J by 0 bases, with 10 bases between. CDR3 length: 14 amino acids. Germline V CDR1 and CDR2: SGHTA, FQGNSA. The CDR3 sequence is CASSDSSNTGELFF. The DNA of the CDR3 is TGTGCCAGCTCGGACAGCTCGAACACCGGGGAGCTGTTTTTT.

Worth noting for this clone: One junction end disagrees with the germline gene, perhaps due to a read error. The rearrangement uses TRBV2 and TRBJ2-7, with no clear D. This CDR3 contains 10 residues. The germline gives CDR1 SNHLY, CDR2 FYNNEI. The CDR3 bases are TGTGCCAGCAGTGAGTACGGGCAGTACTTC. This codes for CASSEYGQYF. The whole variable domain, remainder taken from reference TRBV2 and TRBJ2-7, is EPEVTQTPSHQVTQMGQEVILRCVPISNHLYFYWYRQILGQKVEFLVSFYNNEISEKSEIFDDQFSVERPDGSNFTLKIRSTKLEDSAMYFCASSEYGQYFGPGTRLTVT.

This chain uses TRBV6-6 with TRBJ1-1; D not resolved. With 5 bases removed from V and 12 bases from J, the gap between germline ends came to 16 bases. The CDR3 extends over 12 amino acids. The germline gives CDR1 MNHNY, CDR2 SVGAGI (reference sequence). CDR3 in amino acids: CASSQSGRLPFF. The CDR3 DNA sequence: TGTGCCAGCAGTCAATCAGGACGGTTACCTTTCTTT.

The chain couples TRBV29-1 to TRBJ2-3; 12 bases line up with TRBD2. Germline lookup yields CDR1 SQVTM and CDR2 ANQGSEA. The CDR3 runs 13 residues. V was pared by 4 bases and J by 7 bases, with 3 bases of the junction left unmatched. The CDR3 is CSVGLAGAYTQYF. The CDR3 DNA follows: TGCAGCGTTGGACTAGCGGGAGCCTATACGCAGTATTTT.

In nucleotides, the CDR3 is TGTGCCAGCTCAGGGGACAGGGCGGACTTCGAGACCCAGTACTTC. Amino acids: CASSGDRADFETQYF. The rearrangement joins TRBV18 to TRBJ2-5, with 9 bases that match TRBD1. The CDR3 covers 15 residues. The J segment lost 5 bases and the V segment lost 5 bases, leaving 9 bases of the junction unmatched. CDR1 and CDR2 from the germline V gene are KGHSH and LQKENI.

The V call is TRBV20-1, the J call TRBJ1-2; weak D call: TRBD1 (5 bases). Trimming pared 7 bases from V and 4 bases from J, leaving 10 bases between. From germline, CDR1 is DFQATT and CDR2 SNEGSKA (reference sequence). The CDR3 extends over 11 amino acids. This CDR3 is CSEDSRYGYTF. The CDR3 nucleotides read TGCAGTGAAGACAGTCGCTATGGCTACACCTTC.

This chain connects TRBV15 to TRBJ1-4, with D possibly matching TRBD1 (5 bases). The CDR3 runs to 19 residues. The V gene lost 3 bases and the J gene lost 0 bases, with 20 bases spanning the gap. Germline assignment: CDR1 LNHNV and CDR2 YYDKDF (reference sequence). The CDR3 sequence is CATSSVWDPGSSTNEKLFF. The CDR3 DNA reads TGTGCCACCAGCAGCGTTTGGGACCCAGGGTCGTCAACTAATGAAAAACTGTTTTTT.

The chain employs TRBV9 and TRBJ2-1; D not certain. Per germline, CDR1 SGDLS and CDR2 YYNGEE. The V gene lost 2 bases and the J gene lost 8 bases, with 8 bases spanning the gap. CDR3 size: 12 residues. CDR3 sequence reads: CASSVGFDEQFF. The CDR3 region has the DNA TGTGCCAGCAGCGTGGGGTTCGATGAGCAGTTCTTC.

V and J are TRBV5-6 and TRBJ1-2; a possible D gene is TRBD1 (6 bases). The V gene's germline CDR1 is SGHDT and CDR2 YYEEEE. The CDR3 is made up of 15 amino acids. Trimming removed 4 bases at V and 0 bases at J, with 13 bases between. The CDR3 loop reads CASSPTGPSNYGYTF. CDR3 DNA sequence: TGTGCCAGCAGCCCTACAGGGCCCTCTAACTATGGCTACACCTTC.